The rows below give T cell receptor beta chains drawn from one sample of a study of regulatory T cells in long-lasting Graves disease. TCRdb reanalysed the multiplex PCR reads using MiXCR and keeps one entry per CDR3 protein. Of roughly 400,000 distinct CDR3 sequences in the sample, about a sixth were seen once. The data also belong to a second study, concerning T cells in Graves' hyperthyroidism and ophthalmopathy.

The sample was peripheral blood mononuclear cells (PBMCs), taken at new diagnosis, from a patient treated with antithyroid drugs. The origin of the receptors is a woman under 30 with Graves disease. Each CDR3 is given with its conserved first and last residue.

J	V	CDR3
TRBJ2-7	TRBV6-1	CASSEGLTGAYEQYF
TRBJ1-1	TRBV6-1	CASSFQRERNTEAFF
TRBJ2-4	TRBV11-2	CASSLGEWRDIQYF
TRBJ1-1	TRBV11-2	CASSLDFMNTEAFF
TRBJ2-3	TRBV28	CASKWTRSTDTQYF
TRBJ2-7	TRBV6-2/TRBV6-3	CASSYSLGSHEQYF
TRBJ2-7	TRBV5-1	CASSLRAGVPYEQYF
TRBJ2-3	TRBV11-3	CASSPGRSTDTQYF
TRBJ1-5	TRBV28	CASSLSLLGQPQHF
TRBJ2-1	TRBV3-1	CASSQGWSGGRVNEQFF
TRBJ2-1	TRBV7-9	CASSFGLARHEQFF
TRBJ2-7	TRBV6-1	CASRLREQLSLIF
TRBJ2-1	TRBV20-1	CSAYSGSSYNEQFF
TRBJ2-7	TRBV7-3	CASSKDRGSYEQYF
TRBJ2-1	TRBV11-2	CASSSLGLAGRYEQFF
TRBJ2-5	TRBV6-2/TRBV6-3	CASTHDWYQETQYF
TRBJ2-1	TRBV20-1	CSAIEGGRLSEQFF
TRBJ2-7	TRBV18	CASSPIGLAGVPARNEQYF
TRBJ2-5	TRBV4-3	CASSQVPRETQYF
TRBJ1-3	TRBV5-6	CASSSMTGGSGNTIYF
TRBJ1-3	TRBV6-1	CASSRSISSGNTIYF
TRBJ1-2	TRBV5-1	CASSGRSYGYGYTF
TRBJ2-2	TRBV7-9	CASSFLHGSGELFF
TRBJ1-2	TRBV5-5	CASSLEGRSYGYTF
TRBJ1-1	TRBV5-1	CASSETQGSMNTEAFF
TRBJ2-7	TRBV7-2	CASSLKPGTSYEQYF
TRBJ2-2	TRBV30	CAWSVAGGLVGELFF
TRBJ1-5	TRBV7-9	CASSDGQGENQPQHF
TRBJ1-1	TRBV30	CAWRETGDIEAFF
TRBJ2-1	TRBV9	CASGRTSGRGSGYNEQFF
TRBJ1-5	TRBV3-1	CASSQGAYSNQPQHF
TRBJ1-4	TRBV20-1	CSATRPGKLFF
TRBJ2-3	TRBV5-1	CASSGQGPTDTQYF
TRBJ2-1	TRBV10-3	CAISESVSGNEQFF
TRBJ2-2	TRBV5-1	CASRAGTGNTGELFF
TRBJ2-5	TRBV29-1	CSGTGGQEAQYF
TRBJ1-1	TRBV7-9	CASSLIGANTEAFF
TRBJ1-2	TRBV29-1	CSVGPGASNYGYNF
TRBJ2-1	TRBV20-1	CSAMGDEQFF
TRBJ2-6	TRBV12-3/TRBV12-4	CASSLLSGANVLTF
TRBJ2-5	TRBV10-2	CASSESLSGQGQETQYF
TRBJ2-1	TRBV28	CASTTSGGSYNEQFF
TRBJ2-7	TRBV3-1	CASSQQGLASYEQYF
TRBJ1-1	TRBV3-1	CASSQDVQAEAFF
TRBJ2-1	TRBV3-1	CASSQALRDKYNEQFF
TRBJ2-1	TRBV2	CASSVERETYNEQFF
TRBJ2-6	TRBV7-3	CASSILSGANVLTF
TRBJ1-5	TRBV2	CASSEQESVGQPQHF
TRBJ2-7	TRBV30	CAWSVTVYEQYF
TRBJ1-1	TRBV7-9	CASSLPQASNTEAFF
TRBJ2-1	TRBV7-9	CASSNTEQFF
TRBJ2-5	TRBV2	CASMRRRQEETQYF
TRBJ2-5	TRBV5-4	CASSLAAGGPETQYF
TRBJ2-1	TRBV6-2/TRBV6-3	CASRSGREYNEQFF
TRBJ2-5	TRBV4-3	CASSLGQGETQYF
TRBJ2-3	TRBV5-1	CASSLEGGSLADTQYF
TRBJ2-1	TRBV30	CAWSVASYNEQFF
TRBJ2-2	TRBV11-2	CASRPTGLAPNTGELFF